This T cell receptor beta chain was identified in a study of beta chain features in type 1 diabetes (dated by TCRdb to 2017 to 2018). Study-level background: Mean age, gender distribution, total cell number and subset yield were not different between patients and healthy donors. A total of some 100,000,000 sorted cells were examined across all samples, and the number of cells per subset was strongly correlated with RNA yield. The study compared TCRB repertoires of sorted circulating CD4+ T cell subsets between recently diagnosed type 1 diabetes patients and matched healthy donors. Regulatory and stem cell-like memory subsets were obtained from only 8 patients and roughly eight healthy donors, while naive and central memory subsets were obtained from all 28 donors.

This clone was observed a few times. Its antigen is currently not known. Per-base qualities were not stored, and no clone one base away is much larger. All of the isolated RNA was reverse transcribed with the High Capacity cDNA Reverse Transcription Kit, so expressed TCRB transcripts were sequenced. Survey-depth immunoSEQ sequencing was performed on stem cell-like memory T cell samples, with an average of approximately 1 million total reads per sample. Sorted cells were lysed in RLT buffer, and RNA was extracted using DNase-treated RNeasy Micro or Mini kits according to cell number. To prevent cross-contamination, every cell subset was processed on its own, while patient and healthy donor samples were processed together. TCRB sequences were amplified from cDNA with the immunoSEQ multiplex PCR, producing 87-bp fragments spanning the CDR3 region. The amplicons were sequenced using the Illumina HiSeq platform. The study's own analysis went as follows. Synthetic template baselines were used to correct PCR bias computationally, reads within Hamming distance 2 were collapsed together, and singletons that could not be merged were discarded. Reads were aligned to IMGT to assign V, D and J genes, CDR3 length, and insertions or deletions at six rearrangement sites. Within each subset, clonotype counts were normalized to the number of sorted cells before true diversity and Gini coefficients were calculated with the tcR R package. The overlap coefficient, calculated on TCRB nucleotide sequences, was used to measure repertoire sharing. Here the immuneACCESS table is served through TCRdb, limited to in-frame sequences with V and J called. Missing clones are a known gap in these copies; in checked studies unresolved V genes cover under half, and the rest lacks a known reason. V and J calls and clone size are as listed in that table; D and trimming were resolved from the DNA. The sample profile shows under 20,000 clones; about 50% of them were found once. Approximately 0.46% of the sample comes from the top ten.

From cysteine to phenylalanine, the CDR3 is 13 amino acids long. The DNA shown is the 39-base CDR3, in frame from base 1. From a lookup of the germline V gene, CDR1 and CDR2 are KGHSH and LQKENI. V is cut by 3 bases and J by 2 bases, and the space between the germline ends is 6 bases. The full study reports these points: HLA sub-analyses involved small numbers of individuals, so any influence of HLA type on TCRB rearrangement remained unresolved. Fewer insertions and more nucleotide deletions at VDJ recombination sites were observed in patients with type 1 diabetes, implying thymic rearrangement abnormalities. Type 1 diabetes patients showed a moderate but significant shortening of TCRB CDR3 length in all four CD4+ subsets. Shorter templates might have been favored by PCR, but patient and control samples were amplified and corrected together, so both groups would have been affected equally by any skew. Naive, central memory and regulatory TCRB repertoires appeared to be more similar among patients than among healthy donors. Because cDNA was sequenced instead of genomic DNA, activated cells with high expression could be over-represented, although the groups did not differ in activation or CD3 levels.

From each donor, a single peripheral blood sample of about 100 mL on average was drawn into heparinised tubes. Using a panel that included CD45RO, CCR7, CD25, CD127, CD95 and CD27, naive, central memory, regulatory and stem cell-like memory CD4+ T cells were sorted on a BD FACSAria II. A purity above 95% was achieved for all sorted populations. PBMCs were separated immediately by Lymphoprep density gradient centrifugation and were stained directly, without being cultured. So that batch effects would be minimized, each experiment stained and sorted samples in pairs, pairing one healthy donor with one patient.

The receptor's source is a young man in good health. The chain uses TRBV18 and TRBJ2-3, with the D gene uncertain. Specimen: stem cell memory CD4+ T cells from blood. The cell subset or site label, read with the paper, signifies: stem cell-like memory CD4+ T cells. The CDR3 corresponds to CASSPEITDTQYF. The sequence in DNA is TGTGCCAGCTCACCGGAGATCACAGATACGCAGTATTTT.